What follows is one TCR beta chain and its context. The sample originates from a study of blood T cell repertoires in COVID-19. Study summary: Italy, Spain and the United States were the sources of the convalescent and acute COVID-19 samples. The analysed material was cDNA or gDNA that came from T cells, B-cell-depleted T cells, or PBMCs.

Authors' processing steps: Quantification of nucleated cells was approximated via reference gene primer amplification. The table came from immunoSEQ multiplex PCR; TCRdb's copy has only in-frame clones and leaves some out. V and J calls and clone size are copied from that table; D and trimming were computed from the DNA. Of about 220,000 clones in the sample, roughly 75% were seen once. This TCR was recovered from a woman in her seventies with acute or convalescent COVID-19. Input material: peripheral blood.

CDR3 sequence: CASSNQAGYTDTQYF. CDR3 DNA sequence: TGCGCCAGCAGCAACCAAGCGGGGTACACAGATACGCAGTATTTT. The V and J genes are TRBV5-1 and TRBJ2-3; 7 bases map to TRBD2. Trimming at V came to 4 bases and at J to 2 bases, leaving 7 bases not matched to a gene. This CDR3 has 15 amino acids. The germline gives CDR1 SGHRS, CDR2 YFSETQ.